These T cell receptor beta chains were read from a single sample in a study of blood T cells in healthy people across ages. One entry per CDR3 protein, called by TCRdb with MiXCR from the 5' RACE reads. The sample gives hundreds of thousands of distinct CDR3 sequences, 45% to 50% of which show up once; around 32% is in the top ten. The specimen was blood. Receptors were obtained from a woman aged 55-69 years in good health. The CDR3 runs from the conserved cysteine through the conserved F or W. The D gene is left open where the match is weak. Only part of the rows carry a size: once, few, many, or a class if the clone is expanded.

>TRBV4-3|.|TRBD1|TRBJ2-7
TGCGCCAGCAGCCAAGATTGGACAGGCTACGAGCAGTACTTC
CASSQDWTGYEQYF
>TRBV28|few|TRBD1|TRBJ1-2
TGTGCCAGCAGTTTAAGGTTCGGGACAGCTACCGGCTACACCTTC
CASSLRFGTATGYTF
>TRBV27|.|.|TRBJ2-3
TGTGCCAGCAACCGACTAGATCGGATCACAGATACGCAGTATTTT
CASNRLDRITDTQYF
>TRBV7-3|.|.|TRBJ2-1
TGTGCCAGCAGCCAAAGGAGGCTACATCGGCAGTTCTTC
CASSQRRLHRQFF
>TRBV7-2|.|.|TRBJ2-3
TGTGCCAGCAGGCCGGACTACCCAGATACGCAGTATTTT
CASRPDYPDTQYF
>TRBV3-1|.|.|TRBJ2-7
TGTGCCAGCAGCCATAAGAACGAGCAGTACTTC
CASSHKNEQYF
>TRBV7-2|once|TRBD1|TRBJ2-7
TGTGCCAGCAGTCCTCCGAACAGGGGCTTCTACGAGCAGTACTTC
CASSPPNRGFYEQYF
>TRBV11-1|few|.|TRBJ1-1
TGTGCCAGCAGCTTGGATGACACTGAAGCTTTCTTT
CASSLDDTEAFF
>TRBV6-2/TRBV6-3|.|.|TRBJ2-2
TGTGCCAGCGCAACGAAGTCCGGGGAGCTGTTTTTT
CASATKSGELFF
>TRBV6-5|.|TRBD1|TRBJ1-1
TGTGCCAGCAGTAGGGGACAGGGGAGGGCTGAAGCTTTCTTT
CASSRGQGRAEAFF
>TRBV6-6|few|.|TRBJ2-5
TGTGCCAGCAGTTCGACACCCGCAGAGACCCAGTACTTC
CASSSTPAETQYF
>TRBV7-2|.|.|TRBJ2-6
TGTGCCAGCAGCTCCGTCGAGGTAGGGGCCAACGTCCTGACTTTC
CASSSVEVGANVLTF
>TRBV7-3|.|.|TRBJ2-7
TGTGCCAGCAGCGCGGATGGGACCCCCTGGGACGAGCAGTACTTC
CASSADGTPWDEQYF
>TRBV7-3|.|.|TRBJ1-1
TGTGCCAGCAGCTTAGGTATACTGGGGACTGAAGCTTTCTTT
CASSLGILGTEAFF
>TRBV5-5|.|.|TRBJ1-4
TGTGCCAGCAGCTTAAATGTTGGGACAAGTGAAAAACTGTTTTTT
CASSLNVGTSEKLFF
>TRBV27|few|TRBD1|TRBJ2-7
TGTGCCAGCAGTTCCTCCTCCGGGACAGTCTCCTACGAGCAGTACTTC
CASSSSSGTVSYEQYF
>TRBV5-6|.|TRBD2|TRBJ2-5
TGTGCCAGCAGCTGGCGGAGGACTAGTCATCAAGAGACCCCGTACTTC
CASSWRRTSHQETPYF
>TRBV5-1|.|.|TRBJ1-5
TGCGCCAGCAGCTTTAACGGGGGAGACAATCGGCCCCAGCATTTT
CASSFNGGDNRPQHF
>TRBV18|.|TRBD1|TRBJ1-2
TGTGCCAGCTCACCACTCGACAGGGCCCTCTATGGCTACACCTTC
CASSPLDRALYGYTF
>TRBV20-1|.|.|TRBJ2-1
TGCAGTGCTAGGCGAGGTAGTGAGCAGTTCTTC
CSARRGSEQFF
>TRBV20-1|few|.|TRBJ2-1
TGCAGTGCTCCTCAGACTAGTATATCCTACAATGAGCAGTTCTTC
CSAPQTSISYNEQFF
>TRBV5-5|.|TRBD2|TRBJ2-7
TGTGCCAGCAGCTTGGCGACGGGACTAGCGGGGCAATACGAGCAGTACTTC
CASSLATGLAGQYEQYF
>TRBV27|.|.|TRBJ2-7
TGTGCCAGCAGTTTTGGCGGGGGCGTTTACTACGAGCAGTACTTC
CASSFGGGVYYEQYF
>TRBV7-2|many|TRBD2|TRBJ2-1
TGTGCCAGCAGTTCTATTAATCGTGGGGGAGGGGAGCAGTTCTTC
CASSSINRGGGEQFF
>TRBV29-1|.|TRBD1|TRBJ1-2
TGCAGCGGTACAACAGGGGCCTATGGCTACACCTTC
CSGTTGAYGYTF
>TRBV5-1|.|.|TRBJ2-1
TGCGCCAGCAGCGACAAGCTTCCTGGCGGGAATAATGAGCAGTTCTTC
CASSDKLPGGNNEQFF
>TRBV7-9|.|.|TRBJ1-4
TGTGCCAGCAGCTCGATAGACGAACTGTTTTTT
CASSSIDELFF
>TRBV28|once|.|TRBJ1-1
TGTGCCAGCAGCATAAAAACCACTGAAGCTTTCTTT
CASSIKTTEAFF
>TRBV6-6|.|.|TRBJ2-7
TGTGCCAGCACAATAGGGGCGGGTTCCTACGAGCAGTACTTC
CASTIGAGSYEQYF
>TRBV4-2|.|TRBD2|TRBJ2-1
TGTGCCAGCAGCCAAGATGCGGCTAGCGGGAGGGCCTACAATGAGCAGTTCTTC
CASSQDAASGRAYNEQFF
>TRBV28|.|TRBD2|TRBJ2-7
TGTGCCACCCAGTCTAGCGGGAGGAGAGGGCAGTACTTC
CATQSSGRRGQYF
>TRBV24-1|.|TRBD2|TRBJ2-1
TGTGCCACCAGTGATAGGGCTAGCGGTTACAATGAGCAGTTCTTC
CATSDRASGYNEQFF
>TRBV27|few|.|TRBJ2-7
TGTGCCAGCAGTTTCTCTACAGCCTACGAGCAGTACTTC
CASSFSTAYEQYF
>TRBV18|few|.|TRBJ2-5
TGTGCCAGCTCACCACAACGAGAGACCCAGTACTTC
CASSPQRETQYF
>TRBV7-2|.|TRBD2|TRBJ2-7
TGTGCCAGCAGCTTAGCGTGGGGGGGGTACAATGAGCAGTACTTC
CASSLAWGGYNEQYF
>TRBV7-2|once|.|TRBJ2-5
TGTGCCAACAGCCTGGGGACGGGACGCCTTCAAGAGACCCAGTACTTC
CANSLGTGRLQETQYF
>TRBV29-1|.|.|TRBJ2-5
TGCAGCGCGCTAATCAGGAGTCAAGAGACCCGGTACTTC
CSALIRSQETRYF
>TRBV18|.|TRBD2|TRBJ2-4
TGTGCCAGCTCACCGCGGGTCGGGAGGACCCGAGAGCAGTACTTC
CASSPRVGRTREQYF
>TRBV6-2/TRBV6-3|.|.|TRBJ2-6
TGTGCCAGCGCGGTGACTGGGGCCAACGTCCTGACTTTC
CASAVTGANVLTF
>TRBV2|.|TRBD2|TRBJ2-1
TGTGCCAGCAGTGAAGGGATGGGGGGGGATGAGCAGTTCTTC
CASSEGMGGDEQFF
>TRBV4-2|many|TRBD2|TRBJ2-5
TGTGCCAGCAGCCAGAAACTAGCGGGGAATGAGCAGTACTTC
CASSQKLAGNEQYF
>TRBV20-1|.|.|TRBJ1-6
TGCAGTGCGAGGCGGAGGGATTCACCCCTCCACTTT
CSARRRDSPLHF
>TRBV7-2|.|TRBD2|TRBJ2-2
TGTGCCAGCAGCTTATTACGGCTAGCGGGTGGGGTCGGGGAGCTGTTTTTT
CASSLLRLAGGVGELFF